Listed below are T cell receptor beta chains from one sample, sequenced in a study of TIL therapy for anti-PD-1-resistant metastatic lung cancer. The data were produced by immunoSEQ multiplex PCR, yet TCRdb's version contains in-frame clones alone and is incomplete. Of 10,000 or so clones in the sample, about 74% were seen once. The source was tumor tissue, collected at baseline. Source of these receptors: a person aged 25-80 years with non-small cell lung cancer. CDR3s include the opening cysteine and the closing phenylalanine or tryptophan. Each record gives: V gene, clone size, J gene, D gene, CDR3 protein, CDR3 DNA. The D gene is left open where the match is weak. Clone size is given for some rows only: seen once, a few or many times, or a class if the clone is expanded.

V gene: TRBV4-3; clone size: NA; J gene: TRBJ1-4; D gene: NA; CDR3 protein: CASSQDPYTTNEKLFF; CDR3 DNA: TGCGCCAGCAGCCAAGATCCATACACAACTAATGAAAAACTGTTTTTT
V gene: TRBV9; clone size: NA; J gene: TRBJ2-3; D gene: TRBD2; CDR3 protein: CASSPGTSESTDTQYF; CDR3 DNA: TGTGCCAGCAGCCCCGGGACTAGCGAATCCACAGATACGCAGTATTTT
V gene: TRBV7-9; clone size: NA; J gene: TRBJ2-2; D gene: NA; CDR3 protein: CASSQDANTGELFF; CDR3 DNA: TGTGCCAGCAGCCAGGACGCGAACACCGGGGAGCTGTTTTTT
V gene: TRBV10-1; clone size: NA; J gene: TRBJ2-7; D gene: TRBD1; CDR3 protein: CASSESGTGTEQYF; CDR3 DNA: TGCGCCAGCAGTGAGTCCGGGACAGGGACCGAGCAGTACTTC
V gene: TRBV11-3; clone size: medium-sized; J gene: TRBJ1-6; D gene: NA; CDR3 protein: CASSLGDGENSPLHF; CDR3 DNA: TGTGCCAGCAGCTTAGGGGACGGGGAAAATTCACCCCTCCACTTT
V gene: TRBV4-2; clone size: once; J gene: TRBJ2-7; D gene: NA; CDR3 protein: CASSQVGYEQYF; CDR3 DNA: TGTGCCAGCAGCCAAGTGGGGTACGAGCAGTACTTC
V gene: TRBV7-9; clone size: NA; J gene: TRBJ2-5; D gene: NA; CDR3 protein: CASSLIVLQETQYF; CDR3 DNA: TGTGCCAGCAGCTTAATCGTGCTTCAAGAGACCCAGTACTTC
V gene: TRBV4-3; clone size: few; J gene: TRBJ1-3; D gene: NA; CDR3 protein: CASSPGGGVDEGNTIYF; CDR3 DNA: TGCGCCAGCAGCCCCGGAGGCGGGGTGGATGAAGGAAACACCATATATTTT
V gene: TRBV4-2; clone size: NA; J gene: TRBJ1-2; D gene: NA; CDR3 protein: CASSQDLGADTGGYTF; CDR3 DNA: TGTGCCAGCAGCCAAGACTTAGGGGCTGATACGGGTGGCTACACCTTC
V gene: TRBV29-1; clone size: NA; J gene: TRBJ2-5; D gene: TRBD1; CDR3 protein: CSVGSLGQGWQETQYF; CDR3 DNA: TGCAGCGTTGGCTCCTTGGGACAGGGTTGGCAAGAGACCCAGTACTTC
V gene: TRBV4-3; clone size: NA; J gene: TRBJ2-1; D gene: TRBD2; CDR3 protein: CASSRGTSGREGDEQFF; CDR3 DNA: TGCGCCAGCAGCCGGGGGACTAGCGGGAGAGAGGGAGATGAGCAGTTCTTC
V gene: TRBV7-2; clone size: few; J gene: TRBJ1-2; D gene: TRBD1; CDR3 protein: CASSLSRQGDGYTF; CDR3 DNA: TGTGCCAGCAGCTTATCAAGACAGGGGGATGGCTACACCTTC
V gene: TRBV6-9; clone size: NA; J gene: TRBJ2-7; D gene: NA; CDR3 protein: CASSGTSYEQYF; CDR3 DNA: TGTGCCAGCAGTGGGACATCCTACGAGCAGTACTTC
V gene: TRBV4-2; clone size: NA; J gene: TRBJ2-2; D gene: TRBD2; CDR3 protein: CASSQVSGRAGGELFF; CDR3 DNA: TGTGCCAGCAGCCAAGTAAGCGGGAGGGCCGGCGGGGAGCTGTTTTTT
V gene: TRBV28; clone size: NA; J gene: TRBJ1-5; D gene: NA; CDR3 protein: CASSSWEGRNNQPQHF; CDR3 DNA: TGTGCCAGCAGTTCATGGGAGGGGAGGAACAATCAGCCCCAGCATTTT
V gene: TRBV4-2; clone size: once; J gene: TRBJ2-2; D gene: NA; CDR3 protein: CASSQGTFAGELFF; CDR3 DNA: TGTGCCAGCAGCCAAGGGACGTTCGCCGGGGAGCTGTTTTTT
V gene: TRBV9; clone size: few; J gene: TRBJ2-1; D gene: NA; CDR3 protein: CASSGGLGGSYNEQFF; CDR3 DNA: TGTGCCAGCAGCGGGGGCCTCGGGGGCTCCTACAATGAGCAGTTCTTC
V gene: TRBV11-2; clone size: NA; J gene: TRBJ1-2; D gene: NA; CDR3 protein: CASSLLTRGGGYGYTF; CDR3 DNA: TGTGCCAGCAGCTTATTGACCAGGGGCGGTGGCTATGGCTACACCTTC
V gene: TRBV6-1; clone size: NA; J gene: TRBJ1-4; D gene: TRBD1; CDR3 protein: CASSTRGQGEEKLFF; CDR3 DNA: TGTGCCAGCAGTACGCGCGGACAGGGAGAAGAAAAACTGTTTTTT
V gene: TRBV5-4; clone size: NA; J gene: TRBJ2-1; D gene: TRBD2; CDR3 protein: CASSSPGLATNEQFF; CDR3 DNA: TGTGCCAGCAGCTCTCCGGGACTAGCGACTAATGAGCAGTTCTTC
V gene: TRBV5-1; clone size: NA; J gene: TRBJ1-1; D gene: TRBD1; CDR3 protein: CASSRDRGVGTEAFF; CDR3 DNA: TGCGCCAGCAGCCGGGACAGGGGGGTCGGAACTGAAGCTTTCTTT
V gene: TRBV7-3; clone size: NA; J gene: TRBJ2-3; D gene: TRBD2; CDR3 protein: CASSPTSRSTDTQYF; CDR3 DNA: TGTGCCAGCAGCCCGACTAGCAGAAGCACAGATACGCAGTATTTT
V gene: TRBV2; clone size: NA; J gene: TRBJ1-2; D gene: TRBD1; CDR3 protein: CASSEQRTGDGYTF; CDR3 DNA: TGTGCCAGCAGTGAACAGAGGACAGGCGATGGCTACACCTTC
V gene: TRBV2; clone size: NA; J gene: TRBJ2-1; D gene: TRBD2; CDR3 protein: CASSFEAGGGNSYNEQFF; CDR3 DNA: TGTGCCAGCAGTTTCGAAGCGGGAGGGGGGAACTCCTACAATGAGCAGTTCTTC
V gene: TRBV7-8; clone size: once; J gene: TRBJ2-5; D gene: NA; CDR3 protein: CASSLRGTSQETQYF; CDR3 DNA: TGTGCCAGCAGCTTAAGGGGGACTTCGCAAGAGACCCAGTACTTC
V gene: TRBV25-1; clone size: NA; J gene: TRBJ1-3; D gene: NA; CDR3 protein: CASSNPGGNTIYF; CDR3 DNA: TGTGCCAGCAGTAATCCGGGTGGAAACACCATATATTTT
V gene: TRBV6-5; clone size: NA; J gene: TRBJ2-7; D gene: NA; CDR3 protein: CASSYSIQTASYEQYF; CDR3 DNA: TGTGCCAGCAGTTACTCGATTCAGACAGCATCCTACGAGCAGTACTTC
V gene: TRBV6-6; clone size: NA; J gene: TRBJ1-5; D gene: NA; CDR3 protein: CASSFDPRSQPQHF; CDR3 DNA: TGTGCCAGCAGTTTTGACCCGAGGAGTCAGCCCCAGCATTTT
V gene: TRBV9; clone size: NA; J gene: TRBJ2-1; D gene: NA; CDR3 protein: CASSAPSGSYNEQFF; CDR3 DNA: TGTGCCAGCAGCGCCCCCAGCGGCTCCTACAATGAGCAGTTCTTC
V gene: TRBV2; clone size: NA; J gene: TRBJ2-3; D gene: NA; CDR3 protein: CASMRVTSRADTQYF; CDR3 DNA: TGTGCCAGCATGAGAGTTACAAGTAGGGCAGATACGCAGTATTTT
V gene: TRBV6-5; clone size: few; J gene: TRBJ2-3; D gene: NA; CDR3 protein: CASSPLVGEAQYF; CDR3 DNA: TGTGCCAGCAGCCCCCTCGTTGGGGAGGCGCAGTATTTT
V gene: TRBV11-2; clone size: NA; J gene: TRBJ2-3; D gene: NA; CDR3 protein: CASRGNRVRGIWGTDTQYF; CDR3 DNA: TGTGCCAGCAGGGGGAACAGGGTACGAGGGATATGGGGCACAGATACGCAGTATTTT
V gene: TRBV19; clone size: NA; J gene: TRBJ2-7; D gene: NA; CDR3 protein: CASSSLEGISYEQYF; CDR3 DNA: TGTGCCAGTAGTAGTCTGGAGGGGATCTCCTACGAGCAGTACTTC
V gene: TRBV28; clone size: NA; J gene: TRBJ1-5; D gene: NA; CDR3 protein: CASSFGGSSNQPQHF; CDR3 DNA: TGTGCCAGCAGTTTTGGGGGGAGTAGCAATCAGCCCCAGCATTTT
V gene: TRBV7-9; clone size: few; J gene: TRBJ1-4; D gene: NA; CDR3 protein: CASSPLYNEKLFF; CDR3 DNA: TGTGCCAGCAGCCCCCTCTATAATGAAAAACTGTTTTTT
V gene: TRBV15; clone size: NA; J gene: TRBJ1-5; D gene: NA; CDR3 protein: CATSRDRRGSDSPNQPQHF; CDR3 DNA: TGTGCCACCAGCAGAGACCGTAGGGGGTCGGACAGCCCGAATCAGCCCCAGCATTTT
V gene: TRBV6-5; clone size: NA; J gene: TRBJ1-2; D gene: NA; CDR3 protein: CASSYSNSGYTF; CDR3 DNA: TGTGCCAGCAGTTACTCGAACAGCGGCTACACCTTC
V gene: TRBV6-1; clone size: once; J gene: TRBJ1-5; D gene: NA; CDR3 protein: CASRQGQGHDQPQHF; CDR3 DNA: TGTGCCAGCAGGCAGGGTCAAGGGCACGATCAGCCCCAGCATTTT
V gene: TRBV23-1; clone size: NA; J gene: TRBJ1-2; D gene: NA; CDR3 protein: CAKHPGYTF; CDR3 DNA: TGCGCCAAACACCCTGGCTACACCTTC
V gene: TRBV5-1; clone size: NA; J gene: TRBJ2-2; D gene: NA; CDR3 protein: CASTLSEFRNTGELFF; CDR3 DNA: TGCGCCAGCACACTTTCCGAGTTTAGGAACACCGGGGAGCTGTTTTTT
V gene: TRBV6-1; clone size: NA; J gene: TRBJ2-3; D gene: TRBD2; CDR3 protein: CASSELAGGPDTQYF; CDR3 DNA: TGTGCCAGCAGTGAACTAGCGGGGGGGCCAGATACGCAGTATTTT
V gene: TRBV18; clone size: NA; J gene: TRBJ1-2; D gene: NA; CDR3 protein: CASSPLRDVGIYGYTF; CDR3 DNA: TGTGCCAGCTCACCACTCCGGGACGTTGGCATCTATGGCTACACCTTC
V gene: TRBV30; clone size: NA; J gene: TRBJ2-6; D gene: TRBD1; CDR3 protein: CAWRRDRARSGANVLTF; CDR3 DNA: TGTGCCTGGAGAAGGGACAGGGCACGCTCTGGGGCCAACGTCCTGACTTTC
V gene: TRBV9; clone size: once; J gene: TRBJ2-1; D gene: TRBD2; CDR3 protein: CASSPSGGIYNEQFF; CDR3 DNA: TGTGCCAGCAGCCCTAGCGGGGGAATCTACAATGAGCAGTTCTTC
V gene: TRBV7-8; clone size: few; J gene: TRBJ2-5; D gene: NA; CDR3 protein: CASSLVLGTEETQYF; CDR3 DNA: TGTGCCAGCAGCTTAGTTCTGGGGACGGAAGAGACCCAGTACTTC
V gene: TRBV11-2; clone size: NA; J gene: TRBJ2-7; D gene: NA; CDR3 protein: CASSHGTSSYEQYF; CDR3 DNA: TGTGCCAGCAGCCACGGGACCTCAAGCTACGAGCAGTACTTC
V gene: TRBV7-2; clone size: NA; J gene: TRBJ2-4; D gene: TRBD1; CDR3 protein: CASSSRPGQGPLEYF; CDR3 DNA: TGTGCCAGCAGCTCGAGGCCGGGACAGGGACCTTTGGAGTACTTC
V gene: TRBV5-8; clone size: once; J gene: TRBJ1-2; D gene: TRBD1; CDR3 protein: CASSWTGYRNYGYTF; CDR3 DNA: TGTGCCAGCAGCTGGACAGGGTATCGAAACTATGGCTACACCTTC
V gene: TRBV5-1; clone size: NA; J gene: TRBJ2-3; D gene: TRBD2; CDR3 protein: CASSPGGLATTDTQYF; CDR3 DNA: TGCGCCAGCAGCCCGGGGGGACTAGCAACCACAGATACGCAGTATTTT
V gene: TRBV9; clone size: NA; J gene: TRBJ2-5; D gene: TRBD2; CDR3 protein: CASSASGTSGQETQYF; CDR3 DNA: TGTGCCAGCAGCGCCTCCGGGACTAGCGGCCAAGAGACCCAGTACTTC
V gene: TRBV30; clone size: NA; J gene: TRBJ2-2; D gene: NA; CDR3 protein: CAWSVNWGANTGELFF; CDR3 DNA: TGTGCCTGGAGTGTAAATTGGGGGGCGAACACCGGGGAGCTGTTTTTT
V gene: TRBV28; clone size: NA; J gene: TRBJ2-3; D gene: TRBD2; CDR3 protein: CASSFPATSGRDTQYF; CDR3 DNA: TGTGCCAGCAGTTTCCCCGCGACTAGCGGGAGAGATACGCAGTATTTT
V gene: TRBV11-2; clone size: NA; J gene: TRBJ2-1; D gene: TRBD2; CDR3 protein: CASSLAALAGVSYNEQFF; CDR3 DNA: TGTGCCAGCAGCTTAGCGGCGCTAGCGGGAGTTTCCTACAATGAGCAGTTCTTC
V gene: TRBV4-3; clone size: NA; J gene: TRBJ2-7; D gene: NA; CDR3 protein: CASSQDIGGAPYEQYF; CDR3 DNA: TGCGCCAGCAGCCAAGATATAGGAGGGGCCCCCTACGAGCAGTACTTC
V gene: TRBV2; clone size: few; J gene: TRBJ2-7; D gene: NA; CDR3 protein: CASSAAPGPYEQYF; CDR3 DNA: TGTGCCAGCAGCGCCGCCCCGGGACCCTACGAGCAGTACTTC